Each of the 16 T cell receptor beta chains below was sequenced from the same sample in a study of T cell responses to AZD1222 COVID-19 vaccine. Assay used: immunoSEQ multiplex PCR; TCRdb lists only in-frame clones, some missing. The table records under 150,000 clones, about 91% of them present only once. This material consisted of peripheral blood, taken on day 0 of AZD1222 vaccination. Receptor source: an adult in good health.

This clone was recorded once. Here the CDR3 DNA reads TGTGCCAGCAGAGACAGGGTTGGTAATGAAAAACTGTTTTTT. Residues: CASRDRVGNEKLFF. This chain connects TRBV2 to TRBJ1-4; 7 bases match TRBD1. The J segment lost 4 bases and the V segment lost 6 bases, leaving 5 bases of the junction unmatched. The CDR3 is 14 residues long. Germline V gene lookup returns CDR1 SNHLY and CDR2 FYNNEI. Full variable domain (remainder filled in from reference TRBV2 and TRBJ1-4): EPEVTQTPSHQVTQMGQEVILRCVPISNHLYFYWYRQILGQKVEFLVSFYNNEISEKSEIFDDQFSVERPDGSNFTLKIRSTKLEDSAMYFCASRDRVGNEKLFFGSGTQLSVL.

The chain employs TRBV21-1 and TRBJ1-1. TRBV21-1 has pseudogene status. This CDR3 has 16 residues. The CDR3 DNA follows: TGTGCCAGCAGCAAAGGGAGGGCAGGCCGAGACACTGAAGCTTTCTTT. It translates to CASSKGRAGRDTEAFF.

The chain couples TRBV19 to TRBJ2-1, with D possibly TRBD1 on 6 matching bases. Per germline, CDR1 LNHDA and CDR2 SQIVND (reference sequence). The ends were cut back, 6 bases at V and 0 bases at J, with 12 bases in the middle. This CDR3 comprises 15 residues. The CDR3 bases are TGTGCCAGTAGACCCGACAGGAGCTCCTACAATGAGCAGTTCTTC. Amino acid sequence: CASRPDRSSYNEQFF.

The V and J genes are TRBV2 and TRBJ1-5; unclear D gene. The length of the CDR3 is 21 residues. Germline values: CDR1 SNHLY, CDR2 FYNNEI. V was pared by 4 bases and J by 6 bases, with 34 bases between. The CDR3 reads CASSGPPGNPPASRVGQPQHF. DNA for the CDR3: TGTGCCAGCAGTGGTCCCCCCGGGAATCCCCCCGCGTCTCGGGTCGGTCAGCCCCAGCATTTT. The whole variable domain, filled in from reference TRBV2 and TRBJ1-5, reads EPEVTQTPSHQVTQMGQEVILRCVPISNHLYFYWYRQILGQKVEFLVSFYNNEISEKSEIFDDQFSVERPDGSNFTLKIRSTKLEDSAMYFCASSGPPGNPPASRVGQPQHFGDGTRLSIL.

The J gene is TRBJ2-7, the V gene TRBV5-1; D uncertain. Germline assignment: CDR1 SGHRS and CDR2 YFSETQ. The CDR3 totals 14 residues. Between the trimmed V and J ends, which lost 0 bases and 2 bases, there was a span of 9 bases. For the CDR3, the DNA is TGCGCCAGCAGCTTGGGAGGTCCCCCCTACGAGCAGTACTTC. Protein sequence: CASSLGGPPYEQYF.

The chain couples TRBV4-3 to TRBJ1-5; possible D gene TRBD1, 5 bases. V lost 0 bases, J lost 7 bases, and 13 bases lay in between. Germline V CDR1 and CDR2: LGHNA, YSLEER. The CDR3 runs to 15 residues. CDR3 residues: CASSQDSGGRQPQHF. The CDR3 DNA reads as TGCGCCAGCAGCCAAGATTCCGGGGGACGACAGCCCCAGCATTTT.

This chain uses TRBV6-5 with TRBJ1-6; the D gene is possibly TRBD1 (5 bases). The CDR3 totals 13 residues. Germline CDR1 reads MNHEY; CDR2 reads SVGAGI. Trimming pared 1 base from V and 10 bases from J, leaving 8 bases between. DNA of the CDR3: TGTGCCAGCAGTTACTTGGGGGACTCACCCCTCCACTTT. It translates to CASSYLGDSPLHF.

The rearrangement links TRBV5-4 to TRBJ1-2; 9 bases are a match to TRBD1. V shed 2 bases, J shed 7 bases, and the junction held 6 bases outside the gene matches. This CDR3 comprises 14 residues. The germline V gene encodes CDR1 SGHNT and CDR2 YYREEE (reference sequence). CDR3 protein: CASSFRDRDSGYTF. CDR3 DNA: TGTGCCAGCAGCTTCCGGGACAGGGACTCTGGCTACACCTTC. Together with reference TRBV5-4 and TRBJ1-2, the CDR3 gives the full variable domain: ETGVTQSPTHLIKTRGQQVTLRCSSQSGHNTVSWYQQALGQGPQFIFQYYREEENGRGNFPPRFSGLQFPNYSSELNVNALELDDSALYLCASSFRDRDSGYTFGSGTRLTVV.

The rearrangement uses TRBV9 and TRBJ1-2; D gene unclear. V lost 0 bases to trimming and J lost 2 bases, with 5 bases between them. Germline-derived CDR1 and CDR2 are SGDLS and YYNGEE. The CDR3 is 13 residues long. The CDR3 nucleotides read TGTGCCAGCAGCGTAGAACAGAACTATGGCTACACCTTC. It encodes CASSVEQNYGYTF.

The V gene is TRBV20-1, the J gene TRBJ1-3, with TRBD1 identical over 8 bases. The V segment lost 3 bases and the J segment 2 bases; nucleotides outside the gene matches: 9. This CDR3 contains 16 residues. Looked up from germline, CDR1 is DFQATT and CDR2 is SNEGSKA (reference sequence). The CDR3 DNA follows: TGCAGTGCTAGTAGCCCATTGACAGGGGCTGGAAACACCATATATTTT. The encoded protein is CSASSPLTGAGNTIYF.

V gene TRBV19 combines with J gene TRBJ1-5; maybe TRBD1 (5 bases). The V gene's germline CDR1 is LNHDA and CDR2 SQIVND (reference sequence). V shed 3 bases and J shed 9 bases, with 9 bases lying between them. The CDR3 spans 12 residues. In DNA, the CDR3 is TGTGCCAGTAGTATGACCCAGGGGCCCCAGCATTTT. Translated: CASSMTQGPQHF.

This chain's CDR3 is CASQPRTGRDEQYF. The CDR3 DNA reads TGCGCCAGCCAACCCAGGACAGGGCGGGACGAGCAGTACTTC. The chain is built from TRBV5-1 and TRBJ2-7; 8 positions agree with TRBD1. The CDR3 contains 14 residues. V dropped 7 bases and J dropped 5; count of bases not matched to a gene: 11. Germline CDR1 is SGHRS and CDR2 is YFSETQ.

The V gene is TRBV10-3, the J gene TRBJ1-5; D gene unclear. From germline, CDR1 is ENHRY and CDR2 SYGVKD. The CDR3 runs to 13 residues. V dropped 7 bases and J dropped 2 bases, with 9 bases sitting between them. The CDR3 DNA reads TGTGCCATCACCCCGGACGGCAATCAGCCCCAGCATTTT. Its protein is CAITPDGNQPQHF.

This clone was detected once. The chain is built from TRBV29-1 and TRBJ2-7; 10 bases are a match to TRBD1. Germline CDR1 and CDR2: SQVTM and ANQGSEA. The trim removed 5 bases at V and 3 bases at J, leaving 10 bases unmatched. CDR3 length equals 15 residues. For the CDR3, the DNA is TGCAGCGTTACCCGTGGGACAGGGGTCCTCTACGAGCAGTACTTC. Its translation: CSVTRGTGVLYEQYF.

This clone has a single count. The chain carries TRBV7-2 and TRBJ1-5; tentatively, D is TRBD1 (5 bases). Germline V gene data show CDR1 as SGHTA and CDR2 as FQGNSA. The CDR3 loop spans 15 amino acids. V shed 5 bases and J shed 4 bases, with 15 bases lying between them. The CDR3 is CASSPIRQPNQPQHF. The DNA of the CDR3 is TGTGCCAGCAGCCCCATCCGACAGCCTAATCAGCCCCAGCATTTT.

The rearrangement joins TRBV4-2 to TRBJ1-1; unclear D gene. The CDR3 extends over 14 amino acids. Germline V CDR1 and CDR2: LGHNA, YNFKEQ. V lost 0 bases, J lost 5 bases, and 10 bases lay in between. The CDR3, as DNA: TGTGCCAGCAGCCAAGATGGTAGGGAAACTGAAGCTTTCTTT. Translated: CASSQDGRETEAFF.